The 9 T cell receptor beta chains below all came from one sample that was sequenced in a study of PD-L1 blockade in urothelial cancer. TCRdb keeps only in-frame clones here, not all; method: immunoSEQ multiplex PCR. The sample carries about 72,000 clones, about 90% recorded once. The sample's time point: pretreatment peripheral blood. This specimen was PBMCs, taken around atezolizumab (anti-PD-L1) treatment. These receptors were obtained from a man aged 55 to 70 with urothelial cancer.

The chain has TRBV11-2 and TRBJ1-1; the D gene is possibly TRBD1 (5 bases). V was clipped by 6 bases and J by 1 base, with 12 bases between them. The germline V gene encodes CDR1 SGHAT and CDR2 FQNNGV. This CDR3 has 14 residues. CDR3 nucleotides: TGTGCCAGCAGTCGGGGGGGAACGAACACTGAAGCTTTCTTT. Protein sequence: CASSRGGTNTEAFF.

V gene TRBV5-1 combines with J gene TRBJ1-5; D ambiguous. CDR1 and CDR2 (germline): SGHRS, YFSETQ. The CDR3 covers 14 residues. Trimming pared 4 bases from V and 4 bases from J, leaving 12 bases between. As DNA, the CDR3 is TGCGCCAGCAGCCCCGGGTCCCAGAATCAGCCCCAGCATTTT. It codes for CASSPGSQNQPQHF.

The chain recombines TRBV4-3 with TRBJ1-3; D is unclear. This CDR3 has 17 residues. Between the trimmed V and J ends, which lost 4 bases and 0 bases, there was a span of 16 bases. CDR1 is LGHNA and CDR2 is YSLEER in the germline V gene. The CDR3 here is CASSPLPSLISGNTIYF. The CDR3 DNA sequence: TGCGCCAGCAGCCCCCTCCCCAGTCTCATCTCTGGAAACACCATATATTTT.

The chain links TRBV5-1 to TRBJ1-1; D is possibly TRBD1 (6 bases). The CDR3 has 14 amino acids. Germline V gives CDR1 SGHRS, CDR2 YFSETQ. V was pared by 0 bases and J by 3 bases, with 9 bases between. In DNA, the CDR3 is TGCGCCAGCAGCTTGGTAGGGGGTGACACTGAAGCTTTCTTT. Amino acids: CASSLVGGDTEAFF. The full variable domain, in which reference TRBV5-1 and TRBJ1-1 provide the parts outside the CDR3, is KAGVTQTPRYLIKTRGQQVTLSCSPISGHRSVSWYQQTPGQGLQFLFEYFSETQRNKGNFPGRFSGRQFSNSRSEMNVSTLELGDSALYLCASSLVGGDTEAFFGQGTRLTVV.

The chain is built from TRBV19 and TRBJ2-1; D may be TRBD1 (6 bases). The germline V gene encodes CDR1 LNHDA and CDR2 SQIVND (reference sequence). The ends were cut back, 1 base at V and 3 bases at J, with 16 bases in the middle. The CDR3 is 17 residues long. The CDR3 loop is CASSIGLQGIGYNEQFF. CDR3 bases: TGTGCCAGTAGTATAGGCTTACAGGGAATCGGCTACAATGAGCAGTTCTTC.

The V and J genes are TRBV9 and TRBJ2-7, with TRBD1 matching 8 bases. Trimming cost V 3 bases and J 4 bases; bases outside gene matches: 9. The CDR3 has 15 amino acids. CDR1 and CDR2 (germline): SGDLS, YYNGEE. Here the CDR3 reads CASSAEGQGGYEQYF. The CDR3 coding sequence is TGTGCCAGCAGCGCCGAAGGACAGGGTGGGTACGAGCAGTACTTC.

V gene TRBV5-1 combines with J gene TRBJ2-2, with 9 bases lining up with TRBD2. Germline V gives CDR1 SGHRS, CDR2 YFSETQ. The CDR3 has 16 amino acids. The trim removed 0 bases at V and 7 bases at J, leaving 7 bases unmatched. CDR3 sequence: CASSLGTSGYIGELFF. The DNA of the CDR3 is TGCGCCAGCAGCTTGGGTACTAGCGGGTACATCGGGGAGCTGTTTTTT.

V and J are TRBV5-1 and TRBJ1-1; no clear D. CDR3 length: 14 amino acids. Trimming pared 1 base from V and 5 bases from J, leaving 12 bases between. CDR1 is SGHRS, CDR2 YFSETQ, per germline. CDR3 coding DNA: TGCGCCAGCAGCTTGCATCCCCGCGGGACTGAAGCTTTCTTT. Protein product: CASSLHPRGTEAFF.

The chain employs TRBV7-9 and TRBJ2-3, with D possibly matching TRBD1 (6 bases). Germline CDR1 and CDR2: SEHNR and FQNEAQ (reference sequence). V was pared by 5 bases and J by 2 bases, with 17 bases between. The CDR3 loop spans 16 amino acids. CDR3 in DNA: TGTGCCAGCAGCCAAAGACAGGACTTCACCACAGATACGCAGTATTTT. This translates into CASSQRQDFTTDTQYF.